A single sample gave rise to the 4 T cell receptor beta chains below, sequenced in a study of CD8+ T cells in alopecia areata (dated 2018 in TCRdb). Library construction relied on the immunoSEQ multiplex PCR assay. For TCR sequencing, RNA was extracted from every sample and reverse transcribed into cDNA to serve as template. In TCRdb, the immuneACCESS table is reduced to in-frame sequences with V and J assigned. These tables do not hold every clone; where another copy was compared, an unresolved V gene accounts for under half, and the others remain unexplained. A total of around 97,000 clones appear in this sample, around 60% of them only once. The top ten clonotypes cover roughly 8.8% of the sample. Sequencing input: CD4+ T cells sorted from blood. All receptors derive from a human donor in good health.

The chain employs TRBV29-1 and TRBJ2-3, with 11 positions matching TRBD2. Germline CDR1 and CDR2: SQVTM and ANQGSEA. Unmatched junction bases numbered 9, after V lost 8 bases and J lost 5 bases. CDR3 length: 14 amino acids. CDR3 nucleotides: TGCAGCTCGACTAGCGGGGCGGGGGAAGATACGCAGTATTTT. Translated, it gives CSSTSGAGEDTQYF.

The gene calls are TRBV5-6 and TRBJ2-1; 7 nucleotides agree with TRBD1. The V and J ends lost 1 base and 7 bases, in that order; junction bases with no gene match: 5. This CDR3 has 14 residues. Germline assignment: CDR1 SGHDT and CDR2 YYEEEE. The CDR3 loop reads CASSLWDRYNEQFF. CDR3 bases: TGTGCCAGCAGCTTGTGGGACAGATATAATGAGCAGTTCTTC.

This sequence joins TRBV7-2 and TRBJ2-4; D might be TRBD1 or TRBD2, each matching 5 bases. The germline V and J ends were trimmed by 1 base and 13 bases, with 14 bases remaining between them. Germline CDR1 SGHTA, CDR2 FQGNSA. The CDR3 extends over 13 amino acids. CDR3 protein: CASSLGGTQPQYF. DNA for the CDR3: TGTGCCAGCAGCTTAGGGGGGACCCAGCCACAGTACTTC.

J is TRBJ2-5 and V is TRBV2; 8 bases agree with TRBD1. Trimming at V came to 4 bases and at J to 5 bases, leaving 6 bases not matched to a gene. Germline CDR1 reads SNHLY; CDR2 reads FYNNEI. This CDR3 spans 14 amino acids. The CDR3 DNA reads as TGTGCCAGCAGTGGGAGGACAGGGCGCGAGACCCAGTACTTC. Its protein product is CASSGRTGRETQYF.